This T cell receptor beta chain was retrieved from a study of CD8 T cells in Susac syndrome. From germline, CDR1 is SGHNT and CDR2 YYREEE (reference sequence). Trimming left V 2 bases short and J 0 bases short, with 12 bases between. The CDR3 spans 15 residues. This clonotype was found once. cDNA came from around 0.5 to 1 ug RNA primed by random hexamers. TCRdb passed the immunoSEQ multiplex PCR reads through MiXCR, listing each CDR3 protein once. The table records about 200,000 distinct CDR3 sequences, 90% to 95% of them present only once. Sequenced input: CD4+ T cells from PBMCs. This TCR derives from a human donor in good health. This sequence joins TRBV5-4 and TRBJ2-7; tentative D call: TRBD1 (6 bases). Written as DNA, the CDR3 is TGTGCCAGCAGCTTCGGAACAGGGAGCTCCTACGAGCAGTACTTC. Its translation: CASSFGTGSSYEQYF.